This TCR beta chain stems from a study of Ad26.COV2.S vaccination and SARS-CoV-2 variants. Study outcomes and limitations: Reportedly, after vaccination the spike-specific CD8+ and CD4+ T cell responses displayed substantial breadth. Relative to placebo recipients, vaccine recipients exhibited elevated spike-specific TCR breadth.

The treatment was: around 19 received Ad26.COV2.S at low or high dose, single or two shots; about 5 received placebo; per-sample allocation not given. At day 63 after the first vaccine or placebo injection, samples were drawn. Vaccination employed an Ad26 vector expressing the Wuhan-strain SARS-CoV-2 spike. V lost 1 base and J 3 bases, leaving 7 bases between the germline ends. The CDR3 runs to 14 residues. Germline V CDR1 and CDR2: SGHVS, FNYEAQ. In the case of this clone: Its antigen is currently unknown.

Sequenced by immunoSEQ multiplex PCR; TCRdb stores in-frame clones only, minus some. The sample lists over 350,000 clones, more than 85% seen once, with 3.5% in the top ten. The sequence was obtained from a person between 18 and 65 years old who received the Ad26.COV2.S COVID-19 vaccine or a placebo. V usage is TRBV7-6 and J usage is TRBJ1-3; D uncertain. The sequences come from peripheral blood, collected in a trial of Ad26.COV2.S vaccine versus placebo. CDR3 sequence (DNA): TGTGCCAGCAGCTTAGGAGATTTTGGAAACACCATATATTTT. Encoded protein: CASSLGDFGNTIYF.